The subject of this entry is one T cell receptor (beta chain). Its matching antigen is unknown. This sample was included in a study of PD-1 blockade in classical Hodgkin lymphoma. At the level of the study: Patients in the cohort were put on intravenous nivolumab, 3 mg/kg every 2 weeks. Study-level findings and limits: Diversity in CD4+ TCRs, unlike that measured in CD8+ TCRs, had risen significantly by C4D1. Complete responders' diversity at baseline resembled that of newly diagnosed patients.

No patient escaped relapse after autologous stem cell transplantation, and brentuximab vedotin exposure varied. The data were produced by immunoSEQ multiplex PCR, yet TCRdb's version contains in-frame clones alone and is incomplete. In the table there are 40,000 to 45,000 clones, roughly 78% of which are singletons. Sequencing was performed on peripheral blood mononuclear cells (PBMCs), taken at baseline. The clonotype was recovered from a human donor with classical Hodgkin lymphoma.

CDR3 sequence reads: CASSLLAGGSSYNEQFF. The CDR3 nucleotides are TGTGCCAGCAGCTTATTAGCGGGGGGCAGCTCCTACAATGAGCAGTTCTTC. This chain links TRBV11-2 with TRBJ2-1; 10 positions agree with TRBD2. With V trimmed by 2 bases and J by 0 bases, 4 bases remained unmatched. Germline V lookup: CDR1 SGHAT, CDR2 FQNNGV. This CDR3 is 17 amino acids long.